This TCR beta chain is drawn from a study of blood T cell repertoires in COVID-19. Overall study: T cells, B-cell-depleted T cells, or PBMCs supplied cDNA or gDNA.

Original analysis: Amplification with reference gene primers provided the estimates of nucleated cell counts. Profiling relied on immunoSEQ multiplex PCR, and the TCRdb table lists in-frame clones only, not all of them. The DNA gave D and trimming, while V, J and clone size come from that table. The table has under 250,000 clones, approximately 84% seen once. Judged by abundance, this clone is medium-sized. This CDR3 has 12 amino acids. Trimming stripped 4 bases from V and 5 bases from J, with 11 bases between. Germline values: CDR1 SQVTM, CDR2 ANQGSEA. The TCR sequence derives from a woman in her forties or fifties with active or convalescent COVID-19. Input material: peripheral blood. The chain recombines TRBV29-1 with TRBJ1-1; TRBD1 might be the D (5 bases). The CDR3 loop reads CSVGREGTEAFF. For the CDR3, the DNA is TGCAGCGTTGGGAGGGAGGGGACTGAAGCTTTCTTT.